The 12 T cell receptor beta chains presented below share a single source sample, sequenced in a study of T cells expressing NK-cell markers. No DNA is given; TCRdb re-called the 5' RACE reads and lists each CDR3 protein once. The repertoire table contains about 450,000 distinct CDR3 sequences. Sequenced input: blood T cells: a sorted CD56 or NKG2C T cell subset, CD4+ or CD8+ T cells, or bulk PBMC T cells (not recorded which). These receptors were obtained from a woman between 18 and 69 years old in good health.

The chain has TRBV20-1 and TRBJ2-5; with no DNA, the TCRdb D assignment of TRBD1 cannot be verified. The CDR3 totals 14 residues. Germline loops: CDR1 DFQATT, CDR2 SNEGSKA (reference sequence). The CDR3 loop reads CSAPPRVVGETQYF.

J is TRBJ2-3 and V is TRBV6-2 or TRBV6-3; there is no DNA to check the TCRdb D call of TRBD2. CDR1 MNHEY and CDR2 SVGEGT come from the germline V gene. The CDR3 totals 15 residues. CDR3 loop: CASSGTSGSGDTQYF.

The chain has TRBV5-4 and TRBJ2-1; there is no DNA to check the TCRdb D call of TRBD1. The CDR3 spans 13 residues. Germline loops: CDR1 SGHNT, CDR2 YYREEE (reference sequence). CDR3: CASSFILGDEQFF. The complete variable domain, with remaining parts taken from reference TRBV5-4 and TRBJ2-1, reads ETGVTQSPTHLIKTRGQQVTLRCSSQSGHNTVSWYQQALGQGPQFIFQYYREEENGRGNFPPRFSGLQFPNYSSELNVNALELDDSALYLCASSFILGDEQFFGPGTRLTVL.

This chain joins TRBV9 and TRBJ1-5; checking the TCRdb D call of TRBD1 is not possible without DNA. CDR3 length equals 15 residues. Germline lookup yields CDR1 SGDLS and CDR2 YYNGEE. The CDR3 region is CASSPGTAINQPQHF.

V usage is TRBV7-2 and J usage is TRBJ1-2. The CDR3 loop spans 14 amino acids. The germline V gene has CDR1 SGHTA and CDR2 FQGNSA. Here the CDR3 reads CASSLSSSNYGYTF.

J is TRBJ2-1 and V is TRBV4-2; TCRdb indicates TRBD1, and absent DNA this call remains unverified. The CDR3 sequence is 15 residues long. Germline V gene sequence: CDR1 LGHNA, CDR2 YNFKEQ. The CDR3 spells CASSQEGGRGNEQFF.

The V gene is TRBV6-2 or TRBV6-3, the J gene TRBJ2-1; the TCRdb D gene call, TRBD2, has no DNA to confirm it. CDR1 and CDR2 from the germline V gene are MNHEY and SVGEGT. CDR3 length equals 15 residues. The CDR3 region is CASSLAGGPHNEQFF.

The chain employs TRBV12-3 or TRBV12-4 and TRBJ2-3; TCRdb returns TRBD2, unconfirmable since there is no DNA. This CDR3 contains 14 residues. CDR3 amino acids: CASNLGLAGPSQYF.

This chain links TRBV4-2 with TRBJ2-7; the TCRdb call, TRBD1, lacks DNA for checking. Looked up from germline, CDR1 is LGHNA and CDR2 is YNFKEQ. This CDR3 spans 16 amino acids. CDR3: CASSQALGGQHYEQYF.

The J gene is TRBJ2-7, the V gene TRBV29-1; checking the TCRdb D call of TRBD2 is not possible without DNA. Germline assignment: CDR1 SQVTM and CDR2 ANQGSEA. This CDR3 has 15 amino acids. CDR3 amino acids: CSVEGGGPSSYEQYF.

The chain recombines TRBV6-2 or TRBV6-3 with TRBJ2-3; no DNA is available, so the TRBD2 call from TCRdb remains unchecked. Germline lookup yields CDR1 MNHEY and CDR2 SVGEGT. The CDR3 runs to 14 residues. The CDR3: CASKGGLSTDTQYF.

V gene TRBV5-1 combines with J gene TRBJ1-6. The length of the CDR3 is 14 residues. Germline assignment: CDR1 SGHRS and CDR2 YFSETQ. CDR3: CASSSSGNNSPLHF. The whole variable domain, filled in from reference TRBV5-1 and TRBJ1-6, reads KAGVTQTPRYLIKTRGQQVTLSCSPISGHRSVSWYQQTPGQGLQFLFEYFSETQRNKGNFPGRFSGRQFSNSRSEMNVSTLELGDSALYLCASSSSGNNSPLHFGNGTRLTVT.